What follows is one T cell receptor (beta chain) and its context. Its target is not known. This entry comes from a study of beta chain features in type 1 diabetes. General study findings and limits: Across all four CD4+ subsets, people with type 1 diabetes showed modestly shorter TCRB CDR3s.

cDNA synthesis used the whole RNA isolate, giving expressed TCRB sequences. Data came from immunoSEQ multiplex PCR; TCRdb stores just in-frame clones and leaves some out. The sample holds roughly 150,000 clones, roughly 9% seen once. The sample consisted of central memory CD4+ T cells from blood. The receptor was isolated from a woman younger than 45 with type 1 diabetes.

The CDR3 loop is CAISGTGGDAEAFF. The CDR3 DNA is TGTGCCATCAGTGGGACAGGCGGGGACGCTGAAGCTTTCTTT. The chain joins TRBV10-3 to TRBJ1-1, with 7 bases that match TRBD1. Per germline, CDR1 ENHRY and CDR2 SYGVKD. This CDR3 is built from 14 residues. Trimming took 4 bases from V and 6 from J; bases not matched to a gene: 8.